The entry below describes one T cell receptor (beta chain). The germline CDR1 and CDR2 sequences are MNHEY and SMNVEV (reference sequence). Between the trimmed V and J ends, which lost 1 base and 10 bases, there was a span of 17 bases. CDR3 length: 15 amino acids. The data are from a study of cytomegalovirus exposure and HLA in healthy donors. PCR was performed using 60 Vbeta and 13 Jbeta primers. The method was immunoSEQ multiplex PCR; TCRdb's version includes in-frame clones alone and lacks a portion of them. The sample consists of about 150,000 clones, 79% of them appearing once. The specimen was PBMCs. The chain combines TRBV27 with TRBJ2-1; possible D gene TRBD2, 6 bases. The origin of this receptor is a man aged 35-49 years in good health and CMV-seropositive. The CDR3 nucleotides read TGTGCCAGCAGTTTATGGGGTGATGGAGGAGGGGAGCAGTTCTTC. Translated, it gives CASSLWGDGGGEQFF.